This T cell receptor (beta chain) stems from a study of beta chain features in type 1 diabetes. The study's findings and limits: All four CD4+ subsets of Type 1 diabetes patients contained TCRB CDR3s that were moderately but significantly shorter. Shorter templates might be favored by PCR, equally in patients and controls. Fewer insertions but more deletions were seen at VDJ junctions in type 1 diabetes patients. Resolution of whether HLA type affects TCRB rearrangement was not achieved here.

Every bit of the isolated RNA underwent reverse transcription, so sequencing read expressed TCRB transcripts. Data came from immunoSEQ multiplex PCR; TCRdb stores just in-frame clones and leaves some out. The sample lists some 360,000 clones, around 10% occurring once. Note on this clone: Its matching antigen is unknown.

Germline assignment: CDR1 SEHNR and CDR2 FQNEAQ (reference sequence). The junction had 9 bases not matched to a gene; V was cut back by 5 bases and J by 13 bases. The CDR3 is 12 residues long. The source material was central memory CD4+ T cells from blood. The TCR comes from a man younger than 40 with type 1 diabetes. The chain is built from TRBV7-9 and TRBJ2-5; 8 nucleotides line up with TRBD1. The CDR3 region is CASSTGQGVGYF. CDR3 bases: TGTGCCAGCAGCACCGGACAGGGTGTAGGGTACTTC.